The sequence of this T cell receptor beta chain was determined in a study of circulating CD8 cells and anti-PD-1 response in melanoma. The QIAseq Immune Repertoire TCR panel built the libraries from approximately 16 ng of total RNA. MiXCR was run by TCRdb on the reads, yielding one entry per CDR3 protein. Seen here are more than 350 distinct CDR3 sequences, approximately 10% observed once, and the top ten hold approximately 69%. Sorting of live CD3+CD8+TCRalphabeta+ cells by PD-1 and/or TIGIT gave four subsets. Judged by abundance, this clonotype is large (0.1 to 1%). Its antigen is undetermined. General study findings and limits: Subset repertoires were largely private at M1, with under 8% shared.

Germline CDR1 and CDR2: KGHDR and SFDVKD. This CDR3 is built from 14 residues. The trim removed 8 bases at V and 9 bases at J, leaving 7 bases unmatched. The sequence came from a human donor with melanoma. The chain has TRBV24-1 and TRBJ2-1, with 12 bases lining up with TRBD2. Sample: CD8+ T cells from PBMCs, taken at baseline or after one month of anti-PD-1 therapy (not recorded which). The CDR3 nucleotides are TGTGCCACCACTAGCGGGGGGGCCCGGAGTGAGCAGTTCTTC. Amino acids: CATTSGGARSEQFF.